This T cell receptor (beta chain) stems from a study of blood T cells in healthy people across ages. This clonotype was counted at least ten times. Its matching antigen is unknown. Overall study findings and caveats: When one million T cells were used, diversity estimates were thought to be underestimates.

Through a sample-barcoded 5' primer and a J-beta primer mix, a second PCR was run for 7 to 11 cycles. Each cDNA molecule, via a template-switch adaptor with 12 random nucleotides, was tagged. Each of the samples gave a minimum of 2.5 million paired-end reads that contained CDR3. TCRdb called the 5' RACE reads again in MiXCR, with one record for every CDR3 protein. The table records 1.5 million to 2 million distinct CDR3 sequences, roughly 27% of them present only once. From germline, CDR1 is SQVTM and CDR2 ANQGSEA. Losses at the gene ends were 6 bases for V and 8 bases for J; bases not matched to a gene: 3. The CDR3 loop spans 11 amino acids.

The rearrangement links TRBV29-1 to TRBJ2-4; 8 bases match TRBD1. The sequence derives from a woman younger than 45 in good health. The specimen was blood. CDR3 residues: CSVEDRDIQYF. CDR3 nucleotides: TGCAGCGTGGAGGACAGGGACATTCAGTACTTC.